This record covers a single TCR beta chain. Its cognate antigen is unknown. The protocol was immunoSEQ multiplex PCR, while the TCRdb copy is restricted to in-frame clones and leaves out a portion. The repertoire includes over 130,000 clones, 92% of them detected once, and roughly 5.1% sits in the top ten. Trimming left V 3 bases short and J 2 bases short, with 8 bases between. The germline V gene has CDR1 SGDLS and CDR2 YYNGEE. CDR3 length: 14 amino acids. These data are taken from a study of T cell responses to AZD1222 COVID-19 vaccine. On the study more broadly: Second-dose recipients at about 4 or about 12 weeks were treated as one pooled group.

Points from the study as a whole: Spike-specific TCR breadth and depth went up after people got two AZD1222 doses. Only 5 or 6 AZD1222 recipients were seropositive at baseline.

Sequencing used peripheral blood, obtained on day 0 of AZD1222 vaccination. This receptor was taken from an adult in good health. This chain connects TRBV9 to TRBJ2-2; D is unresolved. The CDR3 coding sequence is TGTGCCAGCAGCGCCCCGTCCAACACCGGGGAGCTGTTTTTT. This sequence encodes CASSAPSNTGELFF.